The rows below give T cell receptor beta chains drawn from one sample of a study of blood T cell repertoires in COVID-19. Repertoires were generated with immunoSEQ multiplex PCR, while TCRdb's copy carries only in-frame clones and drops some. Among roughly 200,000 clones, around 87% were seen once, and the ten largest hold 3%. Sequencing was carried out using peripheral blood. These receptors were collected from a man in his 60s with acute or convalescent COVID-19. Each CDR3 is given with its conserved first and last residue. The D gene is left open where the match is weak. Clone size appears in some rows only: once, few, many, or a class for an expanded clone.

D gene: .
J gene: TRBJ1-3
V gene: TRBV10-3
clone size: .
CDR3 protein: CAITPNTGISGNTIYF
CDR3 DNA: TGTGCCATCACTCCCAATACAGGGATCTCTGGAAACACCATATATTTT

D gene: .
J gene: TRBJ2-5
V gene: TRBV28
clone size: .
CDR3 protein: CASSRDLTGETQYF
CDR3 DNA: TGTGCCAGCAGTCGGGATTTAACCGGGGAGACCCAGTACTTC

D gene: TRBD1
J gene: TRBJ2-2
V gene: TRBV5-1
clone size: .
CDR3 protein: CASSYYRGAETGELFF
CDR3 DNA: TGCGCCAGCAGCTACTACAGGGGGGCCGAAACCGGGGAGCTGTTTTTT

D gene: TRBD1
J gene: TRBJ2-3
V gene: TRBV7-8
clone size: .
CDR3 protein: CASSLNVQGARTQYF
CDR3 DNA: TGTGCCAGCAGCTTAAATGTGCAGGGGGCTCGTACGCAGTATTTT

D gene: TRBD1
J gene: TRBJ1-2
V gene: TRBV28
clone size: .
CDR3 protein: CASRATGAYGYTF
CDR3 DNA: TGTGCCAGCAGGGCAACAGGGGCGTATGGCTACACCTTC

D gene: TRBD2
J gene: TRBJ2-3
V gene: TRBV7-6
clone size: .
CDR3 protein: CASSAQRGSSTDTQYF
CDR3 DNA: TGTGCCAGCAGCGCGCAGCGGGGGTCTAGCACAGATACGCAGTATTTT

D gene: .
J gene: TRBJ2-6
V gene: TRBV6-2/TRBV6-3
clone size: .
CDR3 protein: CASSTRNAGSGANVLTF
CDR3 DNA: TGTGCCAGCAGTACGCGGAACGCGGGCTCTGGGGCCAACGTCCTGACTTTC

D gene: .
J gene: TRBJ1-1
V gene: TRBV5-1
clone size: .
CDR3 protein: CASSLGEGRGIGWTEAFF
CDR3 DNA: TGCGCCAGCAGCTTGGGCGAAGGGAGGGGGATCGGTTGGACTGAAGCTTTCTTT

D gene: TRBD1
J gene: TRBJ1-4
V gene: TRBV5-8
clone size: .
CDR3 protein: CASSPNDRALVEKLFF
CDR3 DNA: TGTGCCAGCAGCCCCAACGACAGGGCGTTGGTTGAAAAACTGTTTTTT

D gene: TRBD1
J gene: TRBJ2-5
V gene: TRBV2
clone size: few
CDR3 protein: CASSAGTGAQETQYF
CDR3 DNA: TGTGCCAGCAGTGCGGGGACAGGGGCCCAGGAGACCCAGTACTTC

D gene: .
J gene: TRBJ1-1
V gene: TRBV11-2
clone size: .
CDR3 protein: CASTPVARNTEAFF
CDR3 DNA: TGTGCCAGCACCCCCGTTGCGCGGAACACTGAAGCTTTCTTT

D gene: .
J gene: TRBJ2-2
V gene: TRBV11-2
clone size: .
CDR3 protein: CASSLGAGPGELFF
CDR3 DNA: TGTGCCAGCAGCTTAGGTGCAGGGCCCGGGGAGCTGTTTTTT

D gene: TRBD1
J gene: TRBJ1-5
V gene: TRBV5-6
clone size: .
CDR3 protein: CASSLWGQLYSNQPQHF
CDR3 DNA: TGTGCCAGCAGCTTGTGGGGACAGCTTTATAGCAATCAGCCCCAGCATTTT

D gene: .
J gene: TRBJ2-5
V gene: TRBV18
clone size: .
CDR3 protein: CASSPLGQLETQYF
CDR3 DNA: TGTGCCAGCTCACCGTTGGGCCAGTTAGAGACCCAGTACTTC

D gene: .
J gene: TRBJ2-3
V gene: TRBV14
clone size: once
CDR3 protein: CASSRQGSHTDTQYF
CDR3 DNA: TGTGCCAGCAGCCGGCAGGGGTCCCACACAGATACGCAGTATTTT

D gene: .
J gene: TRBJ2-1
V gene: TRBV27
clone size: .
CDR3 protein: CASSHGTPNEQFF
CDR3 DNA: TGTGCCAGCAGTCATGGGACTCCCAATGAGCAGTTCTTC

D gene: .
J gene: TRBJ2-5
V gene: TRBV7-8
clone size: .
CDR3 protein: CASSLWQVGGETQYF
CDR3 DNA: TGTGCCAGCAGCTTATGGCAGGTCGGGGGAGAGACCCAGTACTTC

D gene: .
J gene: TRBJ2-3
V gene: TRBV6-2/TRBV6-3
clone size: .
CDR3 protein: CASSYRSRTDTQYF
CDR3 DNA: TGTGCCAGCAGTTACCGAAGCCGGACAGATACGCAGTATTTT

D gene: .
J gene: TRBJ1-4
V gene: TRBV4-1
clone size: .
CDR3 protein: CASSQDPGGRVEKLFF
CDR3 DNA: TGCGCCAGCAGCCAAGATCCCGGGGGGCGCGTGGAAAAACTGTTTTTT

D gene: TRBD2
J gene: TRBJ2-7
V gene: TRBV7-2
clone size: .
CDR3 protein: CASSLRWVAGVEQYF
CDR3 DNA: TGTGCCAGCAGCCTGCGTTGGGTAGCGGGGGTCGAGCAGTACTTC

D gene: TRBD1
J gene: TRBJ2-7
V gene: TRBV15
clone size: .
CDR3 protein: CATSRKTGTGGNEQYF
CDR3 DNA: TGTGCCACCAGCAGAAAAACCGGGACAGGGGGCAACGAGCAGTACTTC

D gene: TRBD2
J gene: TRBJ2-7
V gene: TRBV9
clone size: once
CDR3 protein: CASSPQTSGVYEQYF
CDR3 DNA: TGTGCCAGCAGCCCCCAGACTAGCGGGGTCTACGAGCAGTACTTC

D gene: .
J gene: TRBJ2-3
V gene: TRBV5-5
clone size: .
CDR3 protein: CASSWEVLGTPGSTDTQYF
CDR3 DNA: TGTGCCAGCAGCTGGGAGGTCCTTGGGACCCCGGGGAGCACAGATACGCAGTATTTT

D gene: .
J gene: TRBJ1-2
V gene: TRBV5-1
clone size: .
CDR3 protein: CASSLAGDNYGYTF
CDR3 DNA: TGCGCCAGCAGCTTAGCAGGGGACAACTATGGCTACACCTTC

D gene: TRBD1
J gene: TRBJ1-5
V gene: TRBV6-2/TRBV6-3
clone size: .
CDR3 protein: CASSHRQGEGNQPQHF
CDR3 DNA: TGTGCCAGCAGCCACCGACAGGGGGAGGGCAATCAGCCCCAGCATTTT

D gene: TRBD1
J gene: TRBJ2-1
V gene: TRBV10-1
clone size: .
CDR3 protein: CASSDSGQGNNEQFF
CDR3 DNA: TGCGCCAGCAGTGATTCGGGACAGGGGAACAATGAGCAGTTCTTC

D gene: .
J gene: TRBJ2-1
V gene: TRBV18
clone size: .
CDR3 protein: CASSPTYTSYNEQFF
CDR3 DNA: TGTGCCAGCTCTCCGACTTACACTTCCTACAATGAGCAGTTCTTC

D gene: .
J gene: TRBJ1-5
V gene: TRBV7-2
clone size: .
CDR3 protein: CASSLAGSNNQPQHF
CDR3 DNA: TGTGCCAGCAGCTTAGCGGGGAGTAACAATCAGCCCCAGCATTTT

D gene: TRBD2
J gene: TRBJ2-3
V gene: TRBV7-8
clone size: .
CDR3 protein: CASSITSGGAGGTDTQYF
CDR3 DNA: TGTGCCAGCAGCATAACCAGCGGGGGGGCCGGGGGGACAGATACGCAGTATTTT

D gene: .
J gene: TRBJ1-2
V gene: TRBV6-5
clone size: .
CDR3 protein: CASTFNYGYTF
CDR3 DNA: TGTGCCAGCACATTTAACTATGGCTACACCTTC

D gene: TRBD1
J gene: TRBJ2-1
V gene: TRBV28
clone size: .
CDR3 protein: CASSLAGTGISEQFF
CDR3 DNA: TGTGCCAGCAGTTTAGCCGGGACAGGGATCTCTGAGCAGTTCTTC

D gene: TRBD1
J gene: TRBJ1-2
V gene: TRBV27
clone size: .
CDR3 protein: CASSSTGTGGIYYGYTF
CDR3 DNA: TGTGCCAGCAGTTCGACCGGGACAGGGGGCATCTACTATGGCTACACCTTC

D gene: .
J gene: TRBJ2-2
V gene: TRBV29-1
clone size: .
CDR3 protein: CSGSPGVATGELFF
CDR3 DNA: TGCAGCGGGAGCCCGGGTGTGGCCACCGGGGAGCTGTTTTTT

D gene: .
J gene: TRBJ1-1
V gene: TRBV7-9
clone size: few
CDR3 protein: CASSPEANTEAFF
CDR3 DNA: TGTGCCAGCAGCCCAGAGGCAAACACTGAAGCTTTCTTT

D gene: .
J gene: TRBJ1-4
V gene: TRBV6-1
clone size: .
CDR3 protein: CASSESRAEKLFF
CDR3 DNA: TGTGCCAGCAGTGAGTCCAGGGCTGAAAAACTGTTTTTT

D gene: .
J gene: TRBJ2-5
V gene: TRBV19
clone size: .
CDR3 protein: CASSTNRDKQETQYF
CDR3 DNA: TGTGCCAGTAGTACCAACCGGGACAAGCAAGAGACCCAGTACTTC

D gene: .
J gene: TRBJ1-1
V gene: TRBV12-2
clone size: .
CDR3 protein: CASRLGVDHRVNTEAFF
CDR3 DNA: TGTGCAAGTCGCTTAGGAGTGGATCACAGGGTGAACACTGAAGCTTTCTTT

D gene: TRBD2
J gene: TRBJ2-4
V gene: TRBV19
clone size: .
CDR3 protein: CASSIGGSGGTLAKNIQYF
CDR3 DNA: TGTGCCAGTAGTATTGGAGGTAGCGGGGGAACCTTAGCCAAAAACATTCAGTACTTC

D gene: .
J gene: TRBJ1-2
V gene: TRBV29-1
clone size: .
CDR3 protein: CSAREVGYGYTF
CDR3 DNA: TGCAGCGCCAGGGAGGTAGGCTATGGCTACACCTTC

D gene: TRBD2
J gene: TRBJ2-2
V gene: TRBV28
clone size: once
CDR3 protein: CASRPSGLAGGRGTGELFF
CDR3 DNA: TGTGCCAGCAGACCCTCGGGACTAGCGGGGGGACGGGGGACCGGGGAGCTGTTTTTT

D gene: .
J gene: TRBJ1-6
V gene: TRBV6-5
clone size: .
CDR3 protein: CASGNRGSDSPLHF
CDR3 DNA: TGTGCCAGCGGGAATCGGGGATCGGATTCACCCCTCCACTTT

D gene: .
J gene: TRBJ2-3
V gene: TRBV6-5
clone size: .
CDR3 protein: CASTPSQGTDTQYF
CDR3 DNA: TGTGCCAGCACCCCGTCGCAGGGAACAGATACGCAGTATTTT

D gene: TRBD1
J gene: TRBJ1-6
V gene: TRBV5-1
clone size: .
CDR3 protein: CASSFAGTGANSPLHF
CDR3 DNA: TGCGCCAGCAGCTTCGCCGGGACAGGGGCTAATTCACCCCTCCACTTT

D gene: .
J gene: TRBJ1-1
V gene: TRBV27
clone size: .
CDR3 protein: CASSFQGRNTEAFF
CDR3 DNA: TGTGCCAGCAGTTTTCAGGGGAGGAACACTGAAGCTTTCTTT

D gene: .
J gene: TRBJ1-1
V gene: TRBV10-3
clone size: .
CDR3 protein: CAISALDSGNTEAFF
CDR3 DNA: TGTGCCATCAGTGCTCTGGACAGCGGGAACACTGAAGCTTTCTTT

D gene: .
J gene: TRBJ2-7
V gene: TRBV19
clone size: .
CDR3 protein: CASSIAGSHYEQYF
CDR3 DNA: TGTGCCAGTAGTATTGCAGGGTCCCACTACGAGCAGTACTTC

D gene: .
J gene: TRBJ1-4
V gene: TRBV6-5
clone size: .
CDR3 protein: CASSISGYNEKLFF
CDR3 DNA: TGTGCCAGCAGTATATCCGGGTATAATGAAAAACTGTTTTTT

D gene: TRBD1
J gene: TRBJ2-7
V gene: TRBV19
clone size: .
CDR3 protein: CASSPRAPGTGYEQYF
CDR3 DNA: TGTGCCAGTAGTCCTAGAGCGCCCGGGACAGGCTACGAGCAGTACTTC

D gene: .
J gene: TRBJ2-2
V gene: TRBV5-1
clone size: .
CDR3 protein: CASSPVGTANTGELFF
CDR3 DNA: TGCGCCAGCAGCCCGGTAGGAACAGCGAACACCGGGGAGCTGTTTTTT

D gene: .
J gene: TRBJ1-1
V gene: TRBV9
clone size: .
CDR3 protein: CASSGMRPKEKKTPNEAFF
CDR3 DNA: TGTGCCAGCAGCGGTATGCGGCCCAAGGAGAAAAAGACCCCCAATGAAGCTTTCTTT

D gene: TRBD2
J gene: TRBJ2-7
V gene: TRBV28
clone size: .
CDR3 protein: CATASGSYEQYF
CDR3 DNA: TGTGCCACGGCTAGCGGGAGCTACGAGCAGTACTTC